This passage covers 9 T cell receptor beta chains from one sample sequenced in a study of human T cells and chemical hapten exposure. TCRdb itself ran the RACE reads through MiXCR, one entry per CDR3 protein. The table shows 50,000 or so distinct CDR3 sequences, with approximately 10% occurring only once. This sample's time point: patch test 1, 2 weeks after DPC sensitization. Noted treatment: therapeutic diphenylcyclopropenone sensitization with weekly scalp DPC. Total RNA was extracted from unfractionated whole blood. This specimen consisted of whole blood, obtained in connection with sensitization to the hapten diphenylcyclopropenone (DPC). The receptors derive from a woman in her forties with alopecia areata. Some clones in this sample may be carry-over from other donors' samples.

There are a few counts of this clonotype. The V call is TRBV27, the J call TRBJ2-7; D is possibly TRBD1 (6 bases). Germline lookup yields CDR1 MNHEY and CDR2 SMNVEV (reference sequence). The CDR3 has 15 amino acids. Between the trimmed V and J ends, which lost 4 bases and 0 bases, there was a span of 13 bases. This CDR3 is CASSSDSLISYEQYF. The CDR3 nucleotides read TGTGCCAGCAGTTCGGACAGTCTAATCTCCTACGAGCAGTACTTC.

The chain links TRBV28 to TRBJ1-6; D gene ambiguous. The germline CDR1 and CDR2 sequences are MDHEN and SYDVKM. Trimming shortened V by 5 bases and J by 7 bases, and 15 bases separated the two germline ends. This CDR3 spans 15 amino acids. The CDR3 nucleotides read TGTGCCAGCAGTCCCATGAAGGGTTCAAATTCACCCCTCCACTTT. Amino acids: CASSPMKGSNSPLHF.

This clonotype was detected ten times or more. The chain recombines TRBV3-1 with TRBJ2-1, with 9 bases matching TRBD2. V lost 6 bases to trimming and J lost 4 bases; unmatched junction nucleotides: 7. The CDR3 covers 15 residues. The germline gives CDR1 LGHDT, CDR2 YNNKEL (reference sequence). This CDR3 is CASSETSGVYNEQFF. The CDR3 nucleotides read TGTGCCAGCAGTGAGACTAGCGGAGTTTACAATGAGCAGTTCTTC.

This clonotype appeared many times. V and J are TRBV24-1 and TRBJ2-1, with 9 bases lining up with TRBD1. Germline V CDR1 and CDR2: KGHDR, SFDVKD. The length of the CDR3 is 15 residues. Trimming took 4 bases from V and 8 from J; bases not matched to a gene: 8. This CDR3 reads CATSERQGVIDEQFF. CDR3 nucleotide sequence: TGTGCCACCAGTGAGCGACAGGGGGTCATAGATGAGCAGTTCTTC.

This clonotype has only a few counts. The chain uses TRBV6-2 or TRBV6-3 and TRBJ1-2; D is possibly TRBD1 (5 bases). In germline, CDR1 is MNHEY, CDR2 SVGEGT. This CDR3 region has 14 residues. V was pared by 1 base and J by 3 bases, with 9 bases between. The CDR3: CASSYWGTDYGYTF. For the CDR3, the DNA is TGTGCCAGCAGTTACTGGGGGACGGACTATGGCTACACCTTC.

This clonotype rates as medium-sized (0.01 to 0.1%). Here the CDR3 DNA reads TGTGCCAGCAGTCCTTTTTTGGGCTATGGCTACACCTTC. This encodes CASSPFLGYGYTF. This chain connects TRBV27 to TRBJ1-2; D unresolved. Per the germline V gene, CDR1 is MNHEY and CDR2 is SMNVEV (reference sequence). The length of the CDR3 is 13 residues. The V end lost 5 bases, the J end lost 4 bases, and 11 bases lay between the germline ends.

This clonotype was seen at least ten times. The chain combines TRBV9 with TRBJ1-1; unclear D gene. Trimming left V 4 bases short and J 1 base short, with 14 bases between. CDR3 length: 15 amino acids. Germline CDR1 is SGDLS and CDR2 is YYNGEE. CDR3 sequence reads: CASSLSVTANTEAFF. The CDR3 DNA is TGTGCCAGCAGCCTTAGTGTGACGGCGAACACTGAAGCTTTCTTT.

V is TRBV20-1 and J is TRBJ2-1; D ambiguous. CDR1 and CDR2 (germline): DFQATT, SNEGSKA (reference sequence). The V end lost 1 base, the J end lost 7 bases, and 11 bases lay between the germline ends. This CDR3 is built from 13 residues. In DNA form, the CDR3 reads TGCAGTGCTAGAGCGTCCCTCGGTAATGAGCAGTTCTTC. Amino acids: CSARASLGNEQFF.

This clonotype appeared many times. The chain uses TRBV29-1 and TRBJ2-5; possibly TRBD2 for D (5 bases). Per the germline V gene, CDR1 is SQVTM and CDR2 is ANQGSEA. This CDR3 comprises 11 residues. Trimming took off 7 bases at V and 5 bases at J, with 11 bases between the two ends. CDR3 in amino acids: CSALGYETQYF. The CDR3 DNA reads TGCAGCGCACTAGGGTACGAGACCCAGTACTTC.